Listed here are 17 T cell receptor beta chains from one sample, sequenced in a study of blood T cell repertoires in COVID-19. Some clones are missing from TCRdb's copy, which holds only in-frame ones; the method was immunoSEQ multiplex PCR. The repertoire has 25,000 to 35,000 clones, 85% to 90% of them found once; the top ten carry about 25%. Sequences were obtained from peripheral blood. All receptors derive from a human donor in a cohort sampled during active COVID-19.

As DNA, the CDR3 is TGTGCCAGTAGTATAGGACTAGCGGGGCGGCCGGCCGAGCAGTACTTC. It translates to CASSIGLAGRPAEQYF. The V gene is TRBV19, the J gene TRBJ2-7, with 11 bases identical to TRBD2. The CDR3 runs 16 residues. CDR1 is LNHDA and CDR2 is SQIVND in the germline V gene (reference sequence). J gave up 6 bases and V 1 base, and 8 bases lay outside the gene matches.

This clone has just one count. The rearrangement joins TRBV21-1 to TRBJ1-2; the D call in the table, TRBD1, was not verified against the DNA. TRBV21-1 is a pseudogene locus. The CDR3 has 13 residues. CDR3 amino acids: CASSITAGYSYTF. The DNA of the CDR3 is TGTGCCAGCAGCATTACGGCAGGTTACAGCTACACCTTC.

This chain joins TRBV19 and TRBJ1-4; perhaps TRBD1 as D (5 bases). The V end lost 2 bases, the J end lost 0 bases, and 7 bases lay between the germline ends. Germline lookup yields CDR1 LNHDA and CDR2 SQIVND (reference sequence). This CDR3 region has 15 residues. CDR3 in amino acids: CASSIRGSTNEKLFF. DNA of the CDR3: TGTGCCAGTAGTATAAGGGGATCAACTAATGAAAAACTGTTTTTT. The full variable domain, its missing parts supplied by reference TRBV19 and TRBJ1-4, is DGGITQSPKYLFRKEGQNVTLSCEQNLNHDAMYWYRQDPGQGLRLIYYSQIVNDFQKGDIAEGYSVSREKKESFPLTVTSAQKNPTAFYLCASSIRGSTNEKLFFGSGTQLSVL.

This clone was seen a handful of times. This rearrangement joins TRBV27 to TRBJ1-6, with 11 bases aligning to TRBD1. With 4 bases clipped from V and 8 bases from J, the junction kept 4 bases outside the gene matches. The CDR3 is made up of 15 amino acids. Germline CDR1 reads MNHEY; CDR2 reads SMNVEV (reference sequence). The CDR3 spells CASSYRDRGDSPLHF. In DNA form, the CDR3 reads TGTGCCAGCAGTTACCGGGACAGGGGGGATTCACCCCTCCACTTT.

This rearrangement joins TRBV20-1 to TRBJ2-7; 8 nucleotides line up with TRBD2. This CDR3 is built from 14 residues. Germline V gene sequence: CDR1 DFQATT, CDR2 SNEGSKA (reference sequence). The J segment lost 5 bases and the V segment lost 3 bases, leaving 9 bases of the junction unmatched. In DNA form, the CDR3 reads TGCAGTGCTAGTCCAGCGGGGGTCCCCCACGAGCAGTACTTC. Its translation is CSASPAGVPHEQYF.

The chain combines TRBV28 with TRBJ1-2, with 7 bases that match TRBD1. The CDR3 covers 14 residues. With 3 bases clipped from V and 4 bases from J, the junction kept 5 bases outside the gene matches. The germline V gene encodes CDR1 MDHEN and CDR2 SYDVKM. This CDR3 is CASSLTGTIYGYTF. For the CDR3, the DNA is TGTGCCAGCAGTTTGACAGGGACAATCTATGGCTACACCTTC.

The CDR3 protein is CASSPLAGSYTDTQYF. For the CDR3, the DNA is TGCGCCAGCAGCCCCTTAGCGGGGAGCTACACAGATACGCAGTATTTT. The genes are TRBV4-1 and TRBJ2-3, with 8 bases that match TRBD2. The germline V gene has CDR1 MGHRA and CDR2 YSYEKL. Unmatched junction bases numbered 8, after V lost 4 bases and J lost 2 bases. This CDR3 has 16 residues.

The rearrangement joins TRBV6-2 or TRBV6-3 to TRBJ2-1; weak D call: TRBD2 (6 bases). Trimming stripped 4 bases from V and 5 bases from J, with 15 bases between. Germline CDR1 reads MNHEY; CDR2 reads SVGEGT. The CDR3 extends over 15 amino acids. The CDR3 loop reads CASSSRGTPHNEQFF. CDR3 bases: TGTGCCAGCAGTTCCCGGGGGACCCCACACAATGAGCAGTTCTTC.

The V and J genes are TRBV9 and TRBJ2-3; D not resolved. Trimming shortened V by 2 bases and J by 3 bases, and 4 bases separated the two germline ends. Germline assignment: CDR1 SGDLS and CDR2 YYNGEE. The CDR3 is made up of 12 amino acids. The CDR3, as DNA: TGTGCCAGCAGCGTCAGTACAGATACGCAGTATTTT. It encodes CASSVSTDTQYF.

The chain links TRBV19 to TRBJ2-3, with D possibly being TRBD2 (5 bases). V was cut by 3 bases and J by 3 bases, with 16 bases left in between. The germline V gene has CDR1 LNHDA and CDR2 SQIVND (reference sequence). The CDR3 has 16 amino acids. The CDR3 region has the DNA TGTGCCAGTAGTATGTCTGGGAGCACTTTGACAGATACGCAGTATTTT. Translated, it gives CASSMSGSTLTDTQYF.

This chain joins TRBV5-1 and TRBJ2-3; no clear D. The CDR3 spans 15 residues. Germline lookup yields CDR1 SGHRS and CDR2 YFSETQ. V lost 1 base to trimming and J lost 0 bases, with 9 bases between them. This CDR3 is CASSLTSTSTDTQYF. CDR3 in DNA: TGCGCCAGCAGCTTGACCTCTACTAGCACAGATACGCAGTATTTT.

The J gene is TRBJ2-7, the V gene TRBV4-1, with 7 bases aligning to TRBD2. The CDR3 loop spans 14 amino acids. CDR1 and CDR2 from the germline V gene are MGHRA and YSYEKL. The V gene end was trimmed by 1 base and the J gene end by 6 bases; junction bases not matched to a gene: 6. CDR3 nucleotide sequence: TGCGCCAGCAGCCAAGGCGGGGGAGCTTCCGAGCAGTACTTC. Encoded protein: CASSQGGGASEQYF.

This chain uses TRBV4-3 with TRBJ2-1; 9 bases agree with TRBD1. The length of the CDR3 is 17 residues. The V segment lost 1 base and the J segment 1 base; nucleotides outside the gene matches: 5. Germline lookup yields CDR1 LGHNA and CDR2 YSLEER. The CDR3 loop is CASSQARTGVSYNEQFF. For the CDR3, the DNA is TGCGCCAGCAGCCAAGCGAGGACAGGGGTTTCCTACAATGAGCAGTTCTTC.

DNA of the CDR3: TGTGCCAGCAGCCCTGGGCAGGGTCTTGGCTACACCTTC. Amino acid sequence: CASSPGQGLGYTF. V and J are TRBV6-2 or TRBV6-3 and TRBJ1-2, with D possibly being TRBD1 (5 bases). In germline, CDR1 is MNHEY, CDR2 SVGEGT. The ends were cut back, 6 bases at V and 7 bases at J, with 15 bases in the middle. The CDR3 is made up of 13 amino acids.

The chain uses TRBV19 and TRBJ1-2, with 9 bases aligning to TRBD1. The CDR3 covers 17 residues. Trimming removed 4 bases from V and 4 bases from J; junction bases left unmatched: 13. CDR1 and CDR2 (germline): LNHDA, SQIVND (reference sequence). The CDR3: CASSTDRGGPHGYGYTF. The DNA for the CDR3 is TGTGCCAGTAGTACGGACAGGGGAGGACCTCATGGCTATGGCTACACCTTC.

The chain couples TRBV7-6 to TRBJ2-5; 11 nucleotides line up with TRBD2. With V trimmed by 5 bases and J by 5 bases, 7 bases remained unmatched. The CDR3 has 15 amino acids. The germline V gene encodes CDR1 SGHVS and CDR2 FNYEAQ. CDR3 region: CASSPRLAGSETQYF. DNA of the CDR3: TGTGCCAGCAGCCCCAGACTAGCGGGGTCGGAGACCCAGTACTTC. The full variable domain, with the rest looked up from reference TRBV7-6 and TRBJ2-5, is GAGVSQSPRYKVTKRGQDVALRCDPISGHVSLYWYRQALGQGPEFLTYFNYEAQQDKSGLPNDRFSAERPEGSISTLTIQRTEQRDSAMYRCASSPRLAGSETQYFGPGTRLLVL.

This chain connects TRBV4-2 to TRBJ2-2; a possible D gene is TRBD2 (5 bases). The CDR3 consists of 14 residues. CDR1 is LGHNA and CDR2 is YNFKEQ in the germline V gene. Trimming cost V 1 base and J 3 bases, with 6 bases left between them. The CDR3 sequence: CASSQVRDTGELFF. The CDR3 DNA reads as TGTGCCAGCAGCCAAGTGAGGGACACCGGGGAGCTGTTTTTT.